The rows below give T cell receptor beta chains drawn from one sample of a study of cytomegalovirus exposure and HLA in healthy donors. The repertoire was sequenced with immunoSEQ multiplex PCR; TCRdb's copy has only in-frame clones and lacks some. The table has 150,000 to 200,000 clones, approximately 80% seen once. Sequencing input: PBMCs. These receptors were taken from a woman between 18 and 29 years old in good health and CMV-seronegative. Each CDR3 is given with its conserved first and last residue. Fields, in order: clone size, J gene, V gene, D gene, CDR3 DNA, CDR3 protein. D genes are given only for firm matches. A row's size may be missing; if present it is once, few, many or a size class.

abundance: .; j_gene: TRBJ1-1; v_gene: TRBV28; d_gene: TRBD1; CDR3nt: TGTGCCACCTCTGGGAGAGTGGGGACAGGTCGCGGGGCTTTCTTT; CDR3aa: CATSGRVGTGRGAFF
abundance: .; j_gene: TRBJ2-3; v_gene: TRBV11-3; d_gene: TRBD2; CDR3nt: TGTGCCAGCAGCATCGGGACTAGCGGGACGGCCGTCATTGGCACAGATACGCAGTATTTT; CDR3aa: CASSIGTSGTAVIGTDTQYF
abundance: .; j_gene: TRBJ1-5; v_gene: TRBV10-2; d_gene: .; CDR3nt: TGCGCCAGCAGTGTTGTAGGAGGCAATCAGCCCCAGCATTTT; CDR3aa: CASSVVGGNQPQHF
abundance: .; j_gene: TRBJ2-1; v_gene: TRBV27; d_gene: TRBD2; CDR3nt: TGTGCCAGCAGTTTATCGACAGGAGCGGGAGGGTACAATGAGCAGTTCTTC; CDR3aa: CASSLSTGAGGYNEQFF
abundance: .; j_gene: TRBJ2-3; v_gene: TRBV7-2; d_gene: TRBD1; CDR3nt: TGTGCCAGCAGCTTAGGACAGGGTAGAAACACAGATACGCAGTATTTT; CDR3aa: CASSLGQGRNTDTQYF
abundance: few; j_gene: TRBJ1-1; v_gene: TRBV9; d_gene: .; CDR3nt: TGTGCCAGCAGCGTTGTAGTCTCAGGGAACACTGAAGCTTTCTTT; CDR3aa: CASSVVVSGNTEAFF
abundance: .; j_gene: TRBJ2-1; v_gene: TRBV27; d_gene: .; CDR3nt: TGTGCCAGCAGTCTTACCAGGGGAGTAGATGAGCAGTTCTTC; CDR3aa: CASSLTRGVDEQFF
abundance: few; j_gene: TRBJ1-2; v_gene: TRBV5-6; d_gene: .; CDR3nt: TGTGCCAGCAGCATCCCTGTCGGGAGGGGCTACACCTTC; CDR3aa: CASSIPVGRGYTF
abundance: .; j_gene: TRBJ2-5; v_gene: TRBV5-1; d_gene: TRBD2; CDR3nt: TGCGCCAGCAGCTTTCGGACTAGCGGGAGCGGGGAGACCCAGTACTTC; CDR3aa: CASSFRTSGSGETQYF
abundance: once; j_gene: TRBJ2-1; v_gene: TRBV4-1; d_gene: TRBD2; CDR3nt: TGCGCCAGCAGCCATCACACTAGCGGGAGGGCCAGGGACAATGAGCAGTTCTTC; CDR3aa: CASSHHTSGRARDNEQFF
abundance: .; j_gene: TRBJ2-4; v_gene: TRBV6-6; d_gene: TRBD1; CDR3nt: TGTGCCAGCAGTTGGGACAGCAAAAACATTCAGTACTTC; CDR3aa: CASSWDSKNIQYF
abundance: .; j_gene: TRBJ2-7; v_gene: TRBV7-9; d_gene: .; CDR3nt: TGTGCCAGCAGCCAAGCTTCCGGGGGACTTACCTACGAGCAGTACTTC; CDR3aa: CASSQASGGLTYEQYF
abundance: .; j_gene: TRBJ1-2; v_gene: TRBV30; d_gene: TRBD1; CDR3nt: TGTGCCTGGTGGACAGGGAATAACTATGGCTACACCTTC; CDR3aa: CAWWTGNNYGYTF
abundance: .; j_gene: TRBJ2-7; v_gene: TRBV7-6; d_gene: .; CDR3nt: TGTGCCAGCAGCTCACAGGGCGAAGAGCAGTACTTC; CDR3aa: CASSSQGEEQYF
abundance: .; j_gene: TRBJ2-7; v_gene: TRBV5-5; d_gene: TRBD1; CDR3nt: TGTGCCAGCAGCTTGGACAGGGGATATCCGAGTGGCTCCGAGCAGTACTTC; CDR3aa: CASSLDRGYPSGSEQYF
abundance: few; j_gene: TRBJ1-2; v_gene: TRBV4-2; d_gene: TRBD1; CDR3nt: TGTGCCAGCAGCCAAGATGGGACAGCTAACTATGGCTACACCTTC; CDR3aa: CASSQDGTANYGYTF
abundance: .; j_gene: TRBJ2-3; v_gene: TRBV7-9; d_gene: .; CDR3nt: TGTGCCAGCAGCTTAGCGTCAGGGAAGTTCACAGATACGCAGTATTTT; CDR3aa: CASSLASGKFTDTQYF
abundance: .; j_gene: TRBJ1-1; v_gene: TRBV11-3; d_gene: .; CDR3nt: TGTGCCAGCAGCCCGCGGTTATTCAGGGCGCCAGAAGCTTTCTTT; CDR3aa: CASSPRLFRAPEAFF
abundance: .; j_gene: TRBJ2-5; v_gene: TRBV7-2; d_gene: .; CDR3nt: TGTGCCAGCAGCTTAGTCGGGACTTTAGAGACCCAGTACTTC; CDR3aa: CASSLVGTLETQYF
abundance: .; j_gene: TRBJ1-1; v_gene: TRBV9; d_gene: TRBD1; CDR3nt: TGTGCCAGCAGCTCTAAAAGGACAGGGGGAGGCACTGAAGCTTTCTTT; CDR3aa: CASSSKRTGGGTEAFF
abundance: .; j_gene: TRBJ2-3; v_gene: TRBV13; d_gene: TRBD2; CDR3nt: TGTGCCAGCAGCCAAGCGGGGGGCACAGATACGCAGTATTTT; CDR3aa: CASSQAGGTDTQYF
abundance: .; j_gene: TRBJ2-7; v_gene: TRBV6-5; d_gene: TRBD2; CDR3nt: TGTGCCAGCAGCCGAGGGACTAGCGGCTCCTACGAGCAGTACTTC; CDR3aa: CASSRGTSGSYEQYF
abundance: .; j_gene: TRBJ1-5; v_gene: TRBV5-5; d_gene: TRBD1; CDR3nt: TGTGCCAGCAGCAACACTCCCGGGACAGGGATTCAGCCCCAGCATTTT; CDR3aa: CASSNTPGTGIQPQHF
abundance: .; j_gene: TRBJ1-1; v_gene: TRBV16; d_gene: .; CDR3nt: TGTGCCAGCAGCCAATCCCCTGACAGGAACACTGAAGCTTTCTTT; CDR3aa: CASSQSPDRNTEAFF
abundance: .; j_gene: TRBJ2-2; v_gene: TRBV7-8; d_gene: TRBD2; CDR3nt: TGTGCCAGCGCCCTGACTAGCGGGGCGAACACCGGGGAGCTGTTTTTT; CDR3aa: CASALTSGANTGELFF
abundance: .; j_gene: TRBJ1-2; v_gene: TRBV19; d_gene: .; CDR3nt: TGTGCCAGTAAGAACAGGGACGGAACTAACTATGGCTACACCTTC; CDR3aa: CASKNRDGTNYGYTF
abundance: .; j_gene: TRBJ2-5; v_gene: TRBV5-4; d_gene: TRBD1; CDR3nt: TGTGCCAGCAGCTTACCGGACAGGTTAGAGACCCAGTACTTC; CDR3aa: CASSLPDRLETQYF
abundance: .; j_gene: TRBJ2-1; v_gene: TRBV10-1; d_gene: TRBD1; CDR3nt: TGCGCCAGCAGTCCCGACAGGGGGCTACGTGGTGAGCAGTTCTTC; CDR3aa: CASSPDRGLRGEQFF
abundance: .; j_gene: TRBJ2-4; v_gene: TRBV5-4; d_gene: TRBD2; CDR3nt: TGTGCCAGCAGCTTGGCTGGGGGGGGAGACATTCAGTACTTC; CDR3aa: CASSLAGGGDIQYF
abundance: .; j_gene: TRBJ1-6; v_gene: TRBV11-3; d_gene: .; CDR3nt: TGTGCCAGCAGCTCAGGGTCGAATTCACCCCTCCACTTT; CDR3aa: CASSSGSNSPLHF
abundance: .; j_gene: TRBJ2-1; v_gene: TRBV5-6; d_gene: TRBD2; CDR3nt: TGTGCCAGCAGCCCCCTCCCGGGACTAGCGGTATACAATGAGCAGTTCTTC; CDR3aa: CASSPLPGLAVYNEQFF
abundance: .; j_gene: TRBJ2-7; v_gene: TRBV27; d_gene: .; CDR3nt: TGTGCCAGCATGCCAGGGGGGCTGTCCTACGAGCAGTACTTC; CDR3aa: CASMPGGLSYEQYF
abundance: .; j_gene: TRBJ2-5; v_gene: TRBV11-2; d_gene: TRBD1; CDR3nt: TGTGCCAGCAGCTTTGGACAGGGGCAAGAGACCCAGTACTTC; CDR3aa: CASSFGQGQETQYF
abundance: .; j_gene: TRBJ1-1; v_gene: TRBV9; d_gene: TRBD1; CDR3nt: TGTGCCAGCAGCCCAGACACTACAGGGGTTCCTCGGTTGAGAGTCACTGAAGCTTTCTTT; CDR3aa: CASSPDTTGVPRLRVTEAFF
abundance: .; j_gene: TRBJ2-7; v_gene: TRBV27; d_gene: TRBD1; CDR3nt: TGTGCCAGCAGTACCAACCGGGACAGGGCCTACGAGCAGTACTTC; CDR3aa: CASSTNRDRAYEQYF
abundance: .; j_gene: TRBJ1-2; v_gene: TRBV28; d_gene: .; CDR3nt: TGTGCCATTCCGGGGGAGGGGACCCATGGCTACACCTTC; CDR3aa: CAIPGEGTHGYTF
abundance: .; j_gene: TRBJ2-3; v_gene: TRBV7-2; d_gene: .; CDR3nt: TGTGCCAGCAGCTGGGGACTTACTAGCACAGATACGCAGTATTTT; CDR3aa: CASSWGLTSTDTQYF
abundance: .; j_gene: TRBJ1-2; v_gene: TRBV28; d_gene: .; CDR3nt: TGTGCCAGCAGTTACCCGGGCCGAGGGAACTATGGCTACACCTTC; CDR3aa: CASSYPGRGNYGYTF
abundance: .; j_gene: TRBJ1-3; v_gene: TRBV5-1; d_gene: .; CDR3nt: TGCGCCAGCAGCTTACGGGTCGGAAACACCATATATTTT; CDR3aa: CASSLRVGNTIYF
abundance: .; j_gene: TRBJ2-1; v_gene: TRBV27; d_gene: TRBD2; CDR3nt: TGTGCCAGCAGTTCCCCCCGTGAGCGGGAGTATTCAGGAGAGCAGTTCTTC; CDR3aa: CASSSPREREYSGEQFF
abundance: .; j_gene: TRBJ2-6; v_gene: TRBV18; d_gene: .; CDR3nt: TGTGCCAGCTCACCCGACAGCTACTCTGGGGCCAACGTCCTGACTTTC; CDR3aa: CASSPDSYSGANVLTF
abundance: few; j_gene: TRBJ1-5; v_gene: TRBV25-1; d_gene: .; CDR3nt: TGTGCCACCGGGGGGGAGGGGATCTTAGTTAGCAATCAGCCCCAGCATTTT; CDR3aa: CATGGEGILVSNQPQHF
abundance: few; j_gene: TRBJ1-1; v_gene: TRBV30; d_gene: .; CDR3nt: TGTGCCTGGAGTAGACAGGAGAACACTGAAGCTTTCTTT; CDR3aa: CAWSRQENTEAFF
abundance: .; j_gene: TRBJ1-2; v_gene: TRBV7-2; d_gene: .; CDR3nt: TGTGCCAGCAGAACCGGTTCATTGGGGGGACGAGAACGGTATGGCTACACCTTC; CDR3aa: CASRTGSLGGRERYGYTF
abundance: .; j_gene: TRBJ2-6; v_gene: TRBV30; d_gene: .; CDR3nt: TGTGCCTGGAGTGTTGGCCTCTCTGGGGCCAACGTCCTGACTTTC; CDR3aa: CAWSVGLSGANVLTF
abundance: once; j_gene: TRBJ2-7; v_gene: TRBV19; d_gene: .; CDR3nt: TGTGCCAGTAGTATGCACAGCACCTACGAGCAGTACTTC; CDR3aa: CASSMHSTYEQYF
abundance: once; j_gene: TRBJ2-4; v_gene: TRBV6-5; d_gene: TRBD2; CDR3nt: TGTGCCAGCAGTTACTCGGGGGGGAAAAACATTCAGTACTTC; CDR3aa: CASSYSGGKNIQYF
abundance: .; j_gene: TRBJ2-7; v_gene: TRBV5-1; d_gene: .; CDR3nt: TGCGCCAGCACCGAGGGGGGGAGTGGGTACGAGCAGTACTTC; CDR3aa: CASTEGGSGYEQYF
abundance: .; j_gene: TRBJ1-2; v_gene: TRBV7-8; d_gene: TRBD1; CDR3nt: TGTGCCAGCACCAAAAGGGGACAGGATAACTATGGCTACACCTTC; CDR3aa: CASTKRGQDNYGYTF
abundance: once; j_gene: TRBJ1-5; v_gene: TRBV7-9; d_gene: .; CDR3nt: TGTGCCAGCAGCTTCCCAGGGCAGCCCCAGCATTTT; CDR3aa: CASSFPGQPQHF
abundance: .; j_gene: TRBJ2-3; v_gene: TRBV28; d_gene: TRBD2; CDR3nt: TGTGCCAGCAGTCCTAGCGGGAGGGCCGGTAGCACAGATACGCAGTATTTT; CDR3aa: CASSPSGRAGSTDTQYF
abundance: .; j_gene: TRBJ2-4; v_gene: TRBV11-2; d_gene: TRBD2; CDR3nt: TGTGCCAGCAGCTCCCTCGGGCGGGAGGGTGTTGCCAAAAACATTCAGTACTTC; CDR3aa: CASSSLGREGVAKNIQYF
abundance: once; j_gene: TRBJ1-4; v_gene: TRBV5-1; d_gene: TRBD1; CDR3nt: TGCGCCAGCAGCTTGGGGACAGGAACTAATGAAAAACTGTTTTTT; CDR3aa: CASSLGTGTNEKLFF
abundance: .; j_gene: TRBJ2-1; v_gene: TRBV27; d_gene: TRBD2; CDR3nt: TGTGCCAGCAGTTTATCGGCGGGAGAGACCTACAATGAGCAGTTCTTC; CDR3aa: CASSLSAGETYNEQFF
abundance: .; j_gene: TRBJ2-1; v_gene: TRBV6-5; d_gene: .; CDR3nt: TGTGCCAGCAGTTACGTGCAGGGTAAGCAGTTCTTC; CDR3aa: CASSYVQGKQFF
abundance: .; j_gene: TRBJ2-1; v_gene: TRBV7-6; d_gene: .; CDR3nt: TGTGCCAGCAGCTTAGCGAATCGACTAGAACTAAGCTCCTACAATGAGCAGTTCTTC; CDR3aa: CASSLANRLELSSYNEQFF
abundance: few; j_gene: TRBJ1-1; v_gene: TRBV4-3; d_gene: .; CDR3nt: TGCGCCAGCAGCCAAGTTTGGGGAGGGGCGTTGAAAGCTTTCTTT; CDR3aa: CASSQVWGGALKAFF
abundance: few; j_gene: TRBJ1-1; v_gene: TRBV30; d_gene: .; CDR3nt: TGTGCCTGGGCTCGACAGCTGAACACTGAAGCTTTCTTT; CDR3aa: CAWARQLNTEAFF